Below are 20 T cell receptor beta chains sequenced from a single sample in a study of T cells in Graves' hyperthyroidism and ophthalmopathy (dated by TCRdb to between 2018 and 2020). Library preparation used multiplex PCR. Sequencing relied on an Illumina HiSeq 2000. The TCR beta CDR3 regions were amplified from RNA transcripts. The first round of RT-PCR for the TCR CDR3 was performed with the HTBI primer set and the Qiagen OneStep RT-PCR kit. TCRdb reran the public reads through fastp at Q25 and MiXCR, keeping productive beta chains. CDR3 protein duplicates are merged, each entry listing the most common genes and DNA. The sample contains around 350,000 distinct CDR3 sequences, roughly 15% of them found a single time. About 21% of the sample is taken by the ten largest. The sequenced sample was blood. The receptors here all came from an older woman with Graves' ophthalmopathy.

This clonotype was observed a handful of times. The germline gene is not matched at one end of the junction; a read error may be the cause. V usage is TRBV27 and J usage is TRBJ2-7; 9 nucleotides agree with TRBD2. CDR1 is MNHEY, CDR2 SMNVEV, per germline (reference sequence). This CDR3 region has 14 residues. The CDR3, as DNA: TGTGCCAGCGGTTTTCTAGCGGGGTCCTACGAGCAGTACTTC. This sequence encodes CASGFLAGSYEQYF.

This clonotype was counted at least ten times. This chain links TRBV20-1 with TRBJ2-3; 9 nucleotides agree with TRBD2. After removal of 1 base from V and 6 bases from J, the junction contained 5 bases not matched to a gene. Germline CDR1 DFQATT, CDR2 SNEGSKA (reference sequence). This CDR3 spans 14 amino acids. In DNA, the CDR3 is TGCAGTGCTAGAGCCCAGCGGGAGGTCGATACGCAGTATTTT. Its translation: CSARAQREVDTQYF.

A few counts support this clonotype. The V gene is TRBV5-4, the J gene TRBJ2-3, with D unresolved. This CDR3 is built from 14 residues. V was pared by 4 bases and J by 0 bases, with 9 bases between. In germline, CDR1 is SGHNT, CDR2 YYREEE (reference sequence). DNA for the CDR3: TGTGCCAGCAGCCCTCAACACAGCACAGATACGCAGTATTTT. Its translation is CASSPQHSTDTQYF.

This clonotype was seen just once. This chain joins TRBV5-1 and TRBJ2-3; 16 bases agree with TRBD2. The V and J ends lost 3 bases and 4 bases, in that order; junction bases with no gene match: 5. The CDR3 sequence is 17 residues long. CDR1 is SGHRS and CDR2 is YFSETQ in the germline V gene. The CDR3 protein is CASSSGLAGGLADTQYF. As DNA, the CDR3 is TGCGCCAGCAGCTCGGGACTAGCGGGAGGGCTTGCAGATACGCAGTATTTT.

This clonotype was seen only a few times. CDR3: CSASLGRAGDTQYF. CDR3 coding DNA: TGCAGTGCTAGTTTGGGGAGGGCGGGGGATACGCAGTATTTT. This chain joins TRBV20-1 and TRBJ2-3; 7 bases agree with TRBD2. V gave up 3 bases and J gave up 6 bases; unmatched junction bases: 9. The CDR3 runs 14 residues. Germline V gene sequence: CDR1 DFQATT, CDR2 SNEGSKA (reference sequence).

This rearrangement joins TRBV4-1 to TRBJ2-1, with 8 positions matching TRBD2. The germline V gene has CDR1 MGHRA and CDR2 YSYEKL. With V trimmed by 1 base and J by 9 bases, 8 bases remained unmatched. CDR3 length: 15 residues. The CDR3 loop reads CASSQVAGGDGEQFF. The CDR3 nucleotides read TGCGCCAGCAGCCAAGTGGCGGGAGGTGATGGTGAGCAGTTCTTC.

This clonotype has only a few counts. V usage is TRBV5-1 and J usage is TRBJ1-1; D is perhaps TRBD1 (5 bases). Germline values: CDR1 SGHRS, CDR2 YFSETQ. This CDR3 is 14 amino acids long. Trimming shortened V by 1 base and J by 0 bases, and 7 bases separated the two germline ends. Here the CDR3 DNA reads TGCGCCAGCAGCTTGTCAGGGTTGAACACTGAAGCTTTCTTT. Protein product: CASSLSGLNTEAFF.

In its sample, this clonotype was seen many times. The chain carries TRBV11-2 and TRBJ2-6; D is undetermined. This CDR3 comprises 15 residues. The V end lost 5 bases, the J end lost 2 bases, and 10 bases lay between the germline ends. Germline loops: CDR1 SGHAT, CDR2 FQNNGV. The CDR3 DNA reads TGTGCCAGCAGCGACCGGAGAGCTGGGGCCAACGTCCTGACTTTC. It specifies CASSDRRAGANVLTF.

The gene calls are TRBV7-9 and TRBJ1-1; D possibly corresponds to TRBD1 (6 bases). In germline, CDR1 is SEHNR, CDR2 FQNEAQ (reference sequence). Trimming left V 4 bases short and J 4 bases short, with 16 bases between. The CDR3 runs 15 residues. This CDR3 is CASSSGSQGGTEAFF. In DNA, the CDR3 is TGTGCCAGCAGCTCCGGGTCACAGGGAGGCACTGAAGCTTTCTTT.

There are a few counts of this clonotype. Here the CDR3 reads CATSRDAPGTGYGDTQYF. In nucleotides, the CDR3 is TGTGCCACCAGCAGAGATGCCCCCGGGACAGGGTATGGAGATACGCAGTATTTT. The V gene is TRBV15, the J gene TRBJ2-3; 9 bases line up with TRBD1. Trimming cost V 0 bases and J 5 bases; bases outside gene matches: 12. Germline loops: CDR1 LNHNV, CDR2 YYDKDF (reference sequence). This CDR3 region has 18 residues.

This clonotype was observed at least ten times. This chain uses TRBV14 with TRBJ2-1; TRBD1 matches at 9 bases. The CDR3 extends over 17 amino acids. The V gene end was trimmed by 3 bases and the J gene end by 5 bases; junction bases not matched to a gene: 11. From germline, CDR1 is SGHDN and CDR2 FVKESK. CDR3 residues: CASSHTQGTGINNEQFF. The CDR3 coding sequence is TGTGCCAGCAGCCATACACAGGGGACAGGGATTAACAATGAGCAGTTCTTC.

The chain has TRBV29-1 and TRBJ1-3, with 7 bases aligning to TRBD1. Germline trimming cut 7 bases from V and 3 bases from J; bases unmatched to any gene: 6. CDR3 length: 13 residues. CDR1 and CDR2 (germline): SQVTM, ANQGSEA. The CDR3 sequence is CSARGQDGNTIYF. The DNA for the CDR3 is TGCAGCGCCCGAGGACAGGATGGAAACACCATATATTTT.

There are a few counts of this clonotype. The rearrangement links TRBV19 to TRBJ2-1; a possible D gene is TRBD2 (6 bases). With 6 bases removed from V and 6 bases from J, the gap between germline ends came to 12 bases. Germline V lookup: CDR1 LNHDA, CDR2 SQIVND (reference sequence). This CDR3 is built from 13 residues. DNA for the CDR3: TGTGCCAGTAGCCCTGGAGGGCCCAATGAGCAGTTCTTC. Translating gives CASSPGGPNEQFF. Full variable domain (rest looked up from reference TRBV19 and TRBJ2-1): DGGITQSPKYLFRKEGQNVTLSCEQNLNHDAMYWYRQDPGQGLRLIYYSQIVNDFQKGDIAEGYSVSREKKESFPLTVTSAQKNPTAFYLCASSPGGPNEQFFGPGTRLTVL.

This clonotype was observed at least ten times. The CDR3 spells CASSLAVSSYNEQFF. The CDR3 DNA reads TGTGCCAGCAGCCTAGCAGTAAGCTCCTACAATGAGCAGTTCTTC. The chain has TRBV2 and TRBJ2-1; D is possibly TRBD2 (5 bases). The CDR3 length is 15 residues. V was cut by 6 bases and J by 0 bases, with 12 bases left in between. Per the germline V gene, CDR1 is SNHLY and CDR2 is FYNNEI.

This clonotype was found once. The chain recombines TRBV12-3 or TRBV12-4 with TRBJ2-1; tentatively, D is TRBD1 (5 bases). With 6 bases removed from V and 13 bases from J, the gap between germline ends came to 25 bases. There are 15 residues in the CDR3. CDR3 coding DNA: TGTGCCAGCAGCCCCCGTCCTACAGGCTCTTCGGCCCAGTTCTTC. Translating gives CASSPRPTGSSAQFF.

This clonotype has a count of ten or more. This rearrangement joins TRBV20-1 to TRBJ2-1; D possibly corresponds to TRBD1 (6 bases). Germline V gene data show CDR1 as DFQATT and CDR2 as SNEGSKA (reference sequence). V dropped 2 bases and J dropped 3 bases, with 11 bases sitting between them. The CDR3 sequence is 14 residues long. The CDR3 spells CSARYRDHYNEQFF. The CDR3, as DNA: TGCAGTGCTAGATACAGGGACCACTACAATGAGCAGTTCTTC.

This clonotype has at least ten counts. This rearrangement joins TRBV28 to TRBJ2-3, with D perhaps matching TRBD2 (5 bases). The germline V gene encodes CDR1 MDHEN and CDR2 SYDVKM. Between the trimmed V and J ends, which lost 4 bases and 3 bases, there was a span of 14 bases. The CDR3 has 15 amino acids. CDR3 DNA: TGTGCCAGCAGTTCAGTTACACTAGTTACAGATACGCAGTATTTT. This encodes CASSSVTLVTDTQYF.

This clonotype was found many times. The junction departs from germline at one end; a sequencing error may be responsible. The chain couples TRBV6-1 to TRBJ2-3, with D perhaps matching TRBD2 (5 bases). The CDR3 runs to 16 residues. The V gene's germline CDR1 is MNHNS and CDR2 SASEGT. CDR3 region: CASSQAAPRPTDTQYF. DNA for the CDR3: TGTGCCAGCAGTCAAGCGGCACCCCGCCCCACAGATACGCAGTATTTT.

This clonotype was observed many times. The chain recombines TRBV28 with TRBJ2-7; maybe TRBD1 (6 bases). With 7 bases removed from V and 7 bases from J, the gap between germline ends came to 17 bases. The CDR3 is 13 amino acids. Germline V gene sequence: CDR1 MDHEN, CDR2 SYDVKM. CDR3 residues: CASTEHAGVEQYF. CDR3 DNA sequence: TGTGCCAGCACCGAACACGCAGGGGTTGAGCAGTACTTC.

This clonotype was seen ten or more times. V and J are TRBV7-9 and TRBJ2-1, with D possibly matching TRBD2 (6 bases). From germline, CDR1 is SEHNR and CDR2 FQNEAQ (reference sequence). The CDR3 is 13 residues long. Deletions cut 10 bases from V and 7 bases from J, with 17 bases between. CDR3 residues: CATENTGVNEQFF. The CDR3 nucleotides are TGTGCCACGGAGAATACGGGAGTAAATGAGCAGTTCTTC.